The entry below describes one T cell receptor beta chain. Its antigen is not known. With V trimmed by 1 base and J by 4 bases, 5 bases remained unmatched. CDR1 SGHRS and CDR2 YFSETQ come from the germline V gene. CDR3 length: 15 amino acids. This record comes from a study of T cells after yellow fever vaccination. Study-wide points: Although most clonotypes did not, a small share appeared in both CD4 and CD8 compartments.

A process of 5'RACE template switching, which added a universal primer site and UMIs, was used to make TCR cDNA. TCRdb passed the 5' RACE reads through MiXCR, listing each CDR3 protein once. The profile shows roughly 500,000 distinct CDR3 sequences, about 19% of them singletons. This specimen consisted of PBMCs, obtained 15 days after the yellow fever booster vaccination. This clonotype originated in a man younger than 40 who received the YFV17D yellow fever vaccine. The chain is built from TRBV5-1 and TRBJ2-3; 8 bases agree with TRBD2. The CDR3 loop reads CASSLNSGISDTQYF. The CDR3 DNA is TGCGCCAGCAGCTTGAATAGCGGGATTTCAGATACGCAGTATTTT. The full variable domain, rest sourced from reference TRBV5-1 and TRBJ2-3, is KAGVTQTPRYLIKTRGQQVTLSCSPISGHRSVSWYQQTPGQGLQFLFEYFSETQRNKGNFPGRFSGRQFSNSRSEMNVSTLELGDSALYLCASSLNSGISDTQYFGPGTRLTVL.